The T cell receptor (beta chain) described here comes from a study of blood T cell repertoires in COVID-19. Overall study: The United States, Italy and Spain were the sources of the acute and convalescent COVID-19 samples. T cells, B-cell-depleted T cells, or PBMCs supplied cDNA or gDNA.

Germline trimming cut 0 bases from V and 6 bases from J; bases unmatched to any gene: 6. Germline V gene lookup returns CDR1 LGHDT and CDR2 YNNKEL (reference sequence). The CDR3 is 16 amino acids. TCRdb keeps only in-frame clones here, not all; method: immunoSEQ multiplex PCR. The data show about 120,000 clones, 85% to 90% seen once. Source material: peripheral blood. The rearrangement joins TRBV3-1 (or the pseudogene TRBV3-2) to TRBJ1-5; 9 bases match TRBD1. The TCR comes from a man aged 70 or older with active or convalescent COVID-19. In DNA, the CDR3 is TGTGCCAGCAGCCAAGATTACAGGGGGCGAGGTCAGCCCCAGCATTTT. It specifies CASSQDYRGRGQPQHF.